This TCR beta chain was observed in a study of control samples from healthy donors and cancer patients (dated by TCRdb to 2019 to 2021). The library was generated by the immunoSEQ multiplex PCR assay. TCRdb obtained this table from immuneACCESS and retained in-frame rearrangements with V and J assigned. These tables miss some clones; where compared with another copy, unresolved V genes account for less than half of the shortfall, and the remainder is unexplained. The sample includes about 190,000 clones, with 90% to 95% observed a single time. Together, the top ten hold almost 1.5% of the sample. V gives up 0 bases and J gives up 6 bases, and the segment between their germline ends measures 9 bases. Including the terminal cysteine and phenylalanine, the CDR3 comprises 13 residues. CDR3 DNA only is kept here, 39 bases in frame from base 1. CDR1 is given as MRHNA and CDR2 as SNTAGT, both from the germline V gene.

A remark on this clone: The clone's antigen remains unknown. Base qualities are not recorded, but no much larger clone differs from it by a single base.

This clonotype originated in a man in his late teens or twenties in good health. Source material: blood. The chain is made from TRBV6-4 and TRBJ2-7, with the D assignment possibly TRBD1 or TRBD2, given 5 matching bases for each. The CDR3 reads CASSDSEGTEQYF. The DNA is TGTGCCAGCAGTGACTCTGAGGGGACCGAGCAGTACTTC.